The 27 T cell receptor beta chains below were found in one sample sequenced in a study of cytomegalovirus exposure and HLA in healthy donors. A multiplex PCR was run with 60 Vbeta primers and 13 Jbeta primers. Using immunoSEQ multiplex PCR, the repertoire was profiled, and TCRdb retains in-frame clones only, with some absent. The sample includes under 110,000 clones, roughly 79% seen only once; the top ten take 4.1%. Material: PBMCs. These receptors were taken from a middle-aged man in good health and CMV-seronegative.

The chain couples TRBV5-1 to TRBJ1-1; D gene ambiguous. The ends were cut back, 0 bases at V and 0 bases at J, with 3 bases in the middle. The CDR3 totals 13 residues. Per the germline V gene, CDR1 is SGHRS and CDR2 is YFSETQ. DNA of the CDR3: TGCGCCAGCAGCTTGGTCGTGAACACTGAAGCTTTCTTT. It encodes CASSLVVNTEAFF.

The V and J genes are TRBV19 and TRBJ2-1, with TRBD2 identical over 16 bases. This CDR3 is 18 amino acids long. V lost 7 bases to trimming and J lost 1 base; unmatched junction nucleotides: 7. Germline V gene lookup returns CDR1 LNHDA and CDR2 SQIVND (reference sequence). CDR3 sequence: CASTPGLAGGRSYNEQFF. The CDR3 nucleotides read TGTGCCAGTACTCCGGGACTAGCGGGGGGGCGTTCCTACAATGAGCAGTTCTTC.

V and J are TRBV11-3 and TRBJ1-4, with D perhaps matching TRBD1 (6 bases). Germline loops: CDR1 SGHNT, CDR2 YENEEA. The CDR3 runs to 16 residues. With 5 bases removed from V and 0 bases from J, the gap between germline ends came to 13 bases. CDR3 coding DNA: TGTGCCAGCAGCCTTAGACAGGTTGCAACTAATGAAAAACTGTTTTTT. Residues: CASSLRQVATNEKLFF.

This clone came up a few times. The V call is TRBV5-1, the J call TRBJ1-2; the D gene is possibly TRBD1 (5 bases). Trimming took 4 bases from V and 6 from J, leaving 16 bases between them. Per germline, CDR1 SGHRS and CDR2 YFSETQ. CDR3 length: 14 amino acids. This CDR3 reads CASSGTGRGDGYTF. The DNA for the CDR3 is TGCGCCAGCAGCGGAACAGGACGCGGGGATGGCTACACCTTC.

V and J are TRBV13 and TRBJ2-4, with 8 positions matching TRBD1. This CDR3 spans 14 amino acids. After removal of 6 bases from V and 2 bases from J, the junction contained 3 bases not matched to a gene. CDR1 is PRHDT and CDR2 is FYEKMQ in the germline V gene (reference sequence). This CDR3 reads CASSGDRTKNIQYF. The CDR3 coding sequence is TGTGCCAGCAGTGGGGACAGGACCAAAAACATTCAGTACTTC.

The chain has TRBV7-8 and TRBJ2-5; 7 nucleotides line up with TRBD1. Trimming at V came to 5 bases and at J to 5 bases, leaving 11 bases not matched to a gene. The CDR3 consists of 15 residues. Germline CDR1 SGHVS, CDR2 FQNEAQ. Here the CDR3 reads CASSISRGSGETQYF. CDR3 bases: TGTGCCAGCAGCATTTCCAGGGGGTCGGGGGAGACCCAGTACTTC.

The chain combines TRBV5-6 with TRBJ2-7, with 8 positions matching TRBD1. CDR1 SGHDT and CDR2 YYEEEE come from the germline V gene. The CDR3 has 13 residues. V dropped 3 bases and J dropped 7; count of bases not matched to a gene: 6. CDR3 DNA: TGTGCCAGCAGCTCCAGGACAGGGCGGGAGCAGTACGTC. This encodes CASSSRTGREQYV.

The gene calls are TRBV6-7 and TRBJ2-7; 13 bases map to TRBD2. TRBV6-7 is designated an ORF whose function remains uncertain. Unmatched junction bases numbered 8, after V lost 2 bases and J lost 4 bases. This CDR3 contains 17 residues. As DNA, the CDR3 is TGTGCCAGCAGTTACGCCCGGACTAGCGGGGGTATGTACGAGCAGTACTTC. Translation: CASSYARTSGGMYEQYF.

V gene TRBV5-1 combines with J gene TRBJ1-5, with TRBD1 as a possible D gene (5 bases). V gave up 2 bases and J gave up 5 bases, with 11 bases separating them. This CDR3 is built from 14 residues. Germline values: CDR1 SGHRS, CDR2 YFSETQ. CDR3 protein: CASSFSGGDQPQHF. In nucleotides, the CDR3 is TGCGCCAGCAGCTTCTCCGGGGGGGATCAGCCCCAGCATTTT.

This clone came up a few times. This CDR3 is CATGTGGSYEQYV. CDR3 nucleotide sequence: TGTGCCACCGGGACAGGGGGCTCCTACGAGCAGTACGTC. The J gene is TRBJ2-7, the V gene TRBV6-5; 11 nucleotides agree with TRBD1. V lost 10 bases to trimming and J lost 0 bases; unmatched junction nucleotides: 2. Germline CDR1 is MNHEY and CDR2 is SVGAGI. There are 13 residues in the CDR3.

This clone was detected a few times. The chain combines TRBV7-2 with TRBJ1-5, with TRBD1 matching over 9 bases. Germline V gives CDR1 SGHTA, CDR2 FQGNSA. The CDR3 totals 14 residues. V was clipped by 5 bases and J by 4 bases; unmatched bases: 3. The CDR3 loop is CASSVDRGNQPQHF. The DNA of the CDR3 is TGTGCCAGCAGCGTGGACAGGGGTAATCAGCCCCAGCATTTT.

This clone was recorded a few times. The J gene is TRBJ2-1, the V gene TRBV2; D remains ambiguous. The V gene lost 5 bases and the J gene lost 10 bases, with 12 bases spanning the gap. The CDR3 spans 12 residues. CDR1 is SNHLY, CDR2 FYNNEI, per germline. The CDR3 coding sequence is TGTGCCAGCAGTAAGGATGGGCGCGAGCAGTTCTTC. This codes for CASSKDGREQFF.

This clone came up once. CDR3 sequence: CASSPEVGGLHEKLFF. CDR3 DNA: TGTGCCAGCAGCCCCGAAGTTGGGGGCCTACATGAAAAACTGTTTTTT. The chain recombines TRBV14 with TRBJ1-4, with a possible D match to TRBD1 (6 bases). CDR3 length: 16 amino acids. The germline V gene encodes CDR1 SGHDN and CDR2 FVKESK. Trimming shortened V by 4 bases and J by 6 bases, and 18 bases separated the two germline ends. The complete variable domain, with remaining parts taken from reference TRBV14 and TRBJ1-4, reads EAGVTQFPSHSVIEKGQTVTLRCDPISGHDNLYWYRRVMGKEIKFLLHFVKESKQDESGMPNNRFLAERTGGTYSTLKVQPAELEDSGVYFCASSPEVGGLHEKLFFGSGTQLSVL.

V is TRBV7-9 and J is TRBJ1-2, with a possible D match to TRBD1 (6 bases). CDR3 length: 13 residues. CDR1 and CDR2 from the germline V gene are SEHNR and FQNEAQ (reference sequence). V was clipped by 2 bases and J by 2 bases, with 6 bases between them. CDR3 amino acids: CASSLQGNYGYTF. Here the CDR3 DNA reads TGTGCCAGCAGCTTACAGGGGAACTATGGCTACACCTTC.

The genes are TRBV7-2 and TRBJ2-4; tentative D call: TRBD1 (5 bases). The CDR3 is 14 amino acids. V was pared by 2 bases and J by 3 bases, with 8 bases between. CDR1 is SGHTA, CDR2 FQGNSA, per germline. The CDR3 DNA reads TGTGCCAGCAGCTTAAGCCAGGGCAAAAACATTCAGTACTTC. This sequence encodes CASSLSQGKNIQYF. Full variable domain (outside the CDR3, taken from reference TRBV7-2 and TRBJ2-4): GAGVSQSPSNKVTEKGKDVELRCDPISGHTALYWYRQSLGQGLEFLIYFQGNSAPDKSGLPSDRFSAERTGGSVSTLTIQRTQQEDSAVYLCASSLSQGKNIQYFGAGTRLSVL.

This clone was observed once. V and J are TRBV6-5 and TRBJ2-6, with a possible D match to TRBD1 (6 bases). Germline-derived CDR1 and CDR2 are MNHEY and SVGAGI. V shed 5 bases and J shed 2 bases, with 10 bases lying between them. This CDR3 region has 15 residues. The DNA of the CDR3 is TGTGCCAGCAGTAAGGGGGTGGCTGGGGCCAACGTCCTGACTTTC. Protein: CASSKGVAGANVLTF.

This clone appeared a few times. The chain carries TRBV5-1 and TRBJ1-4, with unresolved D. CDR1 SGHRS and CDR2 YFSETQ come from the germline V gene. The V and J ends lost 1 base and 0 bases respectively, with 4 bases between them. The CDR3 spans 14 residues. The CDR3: CASSLTATNEKLFF. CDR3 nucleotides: TGCGCCAGCAGCTTGACAGCAACTAATGAAAAACTGTTTTTT.

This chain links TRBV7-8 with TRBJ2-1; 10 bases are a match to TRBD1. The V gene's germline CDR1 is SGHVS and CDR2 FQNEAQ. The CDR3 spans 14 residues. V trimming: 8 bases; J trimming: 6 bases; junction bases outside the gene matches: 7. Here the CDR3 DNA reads TGTGCCAGCGAAACCGGGACAGGGGTCAATGAGCAGTTCTTC. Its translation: CASETGTGVNEQFF.

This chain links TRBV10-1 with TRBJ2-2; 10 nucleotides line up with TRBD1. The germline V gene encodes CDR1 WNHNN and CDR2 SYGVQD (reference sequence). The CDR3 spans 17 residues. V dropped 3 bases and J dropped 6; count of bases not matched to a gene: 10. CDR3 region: CASSDPPDRGMSGELFF. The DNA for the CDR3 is TGCGCCAGCAGTGACCCCCCGGACAGGGGGATGTCCGGGGAGCTGTTTTTT.

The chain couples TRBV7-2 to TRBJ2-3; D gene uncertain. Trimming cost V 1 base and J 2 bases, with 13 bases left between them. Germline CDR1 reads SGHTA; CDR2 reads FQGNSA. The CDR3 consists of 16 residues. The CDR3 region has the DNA TGTGCCAGCAGCTTAGGAGTCCATGGGCCCACAGATACGCAGTATTTT. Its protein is CASSLGVHGPTDTQYF.

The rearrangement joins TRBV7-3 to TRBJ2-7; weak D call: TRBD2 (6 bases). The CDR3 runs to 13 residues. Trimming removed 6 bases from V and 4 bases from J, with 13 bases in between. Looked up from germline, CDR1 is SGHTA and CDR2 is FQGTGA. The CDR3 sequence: CASSRGGGYEQYV. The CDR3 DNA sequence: TGTGCCAGCAGTAGGGGAGGCGGGTACGAGCAGTACGTC.

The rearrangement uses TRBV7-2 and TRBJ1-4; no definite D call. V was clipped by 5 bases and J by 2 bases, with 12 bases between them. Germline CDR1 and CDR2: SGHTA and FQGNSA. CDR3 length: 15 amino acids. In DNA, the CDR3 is TGTGCCAGCAGCCTGAGGGCCTCGACTAATGAAAAACTGTTTTTT. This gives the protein CASSLRASTNEKLFF.

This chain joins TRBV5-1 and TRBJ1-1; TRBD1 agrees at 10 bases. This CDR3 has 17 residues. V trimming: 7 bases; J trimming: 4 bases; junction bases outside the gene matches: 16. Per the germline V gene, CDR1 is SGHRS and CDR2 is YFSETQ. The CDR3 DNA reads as TGCGCCAGCCTACAAGCGCCCGGGACAGGGGTGTTCACTGAAGCTTTCTTT. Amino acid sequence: CASLQAPGTGVFTEAFF.

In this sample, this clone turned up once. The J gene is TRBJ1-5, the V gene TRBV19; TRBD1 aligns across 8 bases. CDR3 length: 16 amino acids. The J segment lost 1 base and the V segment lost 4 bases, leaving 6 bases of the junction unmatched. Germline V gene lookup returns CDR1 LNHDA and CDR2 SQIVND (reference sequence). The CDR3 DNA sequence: TGTGCCAGTAGTACAGGGGGCGAATGGAGCAATCAGCCCCAGCATTTT. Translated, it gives CASSTGGEWSNQPQHF. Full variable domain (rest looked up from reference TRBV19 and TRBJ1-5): DGGITQSPKYLFRKEGQNVTLSCEQNLNHDAMYWYRQDPGQGLRLIYYSQIVNDFQKGDIAEGYSVSREKKESFPLTVTSAQKNPTAFYLCASSTGGEWSNQPQHFGDGTRLSIL.

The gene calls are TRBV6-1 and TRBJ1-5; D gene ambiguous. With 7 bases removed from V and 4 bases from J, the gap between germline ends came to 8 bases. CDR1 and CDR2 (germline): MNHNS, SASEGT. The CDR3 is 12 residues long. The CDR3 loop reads CASTEGNQPQHF. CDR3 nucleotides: TGTGCCAGCACCGAGGGAAATCAGCCCCAGCATTTT.

The CDR3 DNA follows: TGTGCCAGCACCCGGGACAGGGGGCCAGAGACCCAGTACTTC. Amino acid sequence: CASTRDRGPETQYF. The V and J genes are TRBV2 and TRBJ2-5, with 12 nucleotides matching TRBD1. J lost 4 bases, V lost 7 bases, and 4 bases had no gene match. The CDR3 runs 14 residues. Germline V CDR1 and CDR2: SNHLY, FYNNEI.

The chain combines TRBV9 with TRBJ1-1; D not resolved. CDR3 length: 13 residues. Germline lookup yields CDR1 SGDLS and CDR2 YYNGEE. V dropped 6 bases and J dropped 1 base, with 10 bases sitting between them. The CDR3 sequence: CASNPQKNTEAFF. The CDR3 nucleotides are TGTGCCAGCAACCCCCAGAAGAACACTGAAGCTTTCTTT.